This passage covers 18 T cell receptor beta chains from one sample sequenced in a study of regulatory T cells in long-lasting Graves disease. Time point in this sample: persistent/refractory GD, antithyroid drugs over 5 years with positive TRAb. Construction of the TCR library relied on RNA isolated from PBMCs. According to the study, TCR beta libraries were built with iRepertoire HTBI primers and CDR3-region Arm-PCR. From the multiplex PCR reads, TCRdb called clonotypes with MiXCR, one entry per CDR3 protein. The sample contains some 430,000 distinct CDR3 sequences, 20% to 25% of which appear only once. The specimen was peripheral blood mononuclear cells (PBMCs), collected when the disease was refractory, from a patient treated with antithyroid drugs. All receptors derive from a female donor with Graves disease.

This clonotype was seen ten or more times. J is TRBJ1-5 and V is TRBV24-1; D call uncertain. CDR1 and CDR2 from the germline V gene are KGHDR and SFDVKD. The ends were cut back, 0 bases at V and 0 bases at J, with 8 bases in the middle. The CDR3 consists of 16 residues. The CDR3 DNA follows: TGTGCCACCAGTGATTTGCGCAGCCCTAGCAATCAGCCCCAGCATTTT. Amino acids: CATSDLRSPSNQPQHF.

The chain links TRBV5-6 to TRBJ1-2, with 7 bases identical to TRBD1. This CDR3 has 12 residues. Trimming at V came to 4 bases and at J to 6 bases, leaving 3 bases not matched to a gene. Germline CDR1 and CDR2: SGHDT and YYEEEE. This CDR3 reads CASSATGDGYTF. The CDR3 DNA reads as TGTGCCAGCAGCGCAACAGGGGATGGCTACACCTTC.

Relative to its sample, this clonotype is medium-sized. The CDR3 loop reads CATSDTDRTYEQYF. CDR3 sequence (DNA): TGTGCCACCAGTGATACGGACAGGACCTACGAGCAGTACTTC. J is TRBJ2-7 and V is TRBV24-1; TRBD1 matches at 7 bases. Germline V gives CDR1 KGHDR, CDR2 SFDVKD. Unmatched junction bases numbered 3, after V lost 3 bases and J lost 2 bases. This CDR3 is 14 amino acids long.

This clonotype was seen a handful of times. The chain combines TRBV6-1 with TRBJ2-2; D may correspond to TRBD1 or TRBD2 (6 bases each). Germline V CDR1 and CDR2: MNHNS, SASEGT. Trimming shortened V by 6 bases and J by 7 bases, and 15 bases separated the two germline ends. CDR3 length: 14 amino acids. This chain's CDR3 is CASSPGAYFGELFF. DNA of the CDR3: TGTGCCAGCAGCCCGGGGGCATACTTCGGGGAGCTGTTTTTT.

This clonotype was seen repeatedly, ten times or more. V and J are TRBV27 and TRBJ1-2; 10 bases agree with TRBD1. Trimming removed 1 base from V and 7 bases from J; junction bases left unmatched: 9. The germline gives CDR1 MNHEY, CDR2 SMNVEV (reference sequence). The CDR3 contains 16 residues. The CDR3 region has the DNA TGTGCCAGCAGTTTATTAGGGACAGGGGATACGAGTGGCTACACCTTC. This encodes CASSLLGTGDTSGYTF.

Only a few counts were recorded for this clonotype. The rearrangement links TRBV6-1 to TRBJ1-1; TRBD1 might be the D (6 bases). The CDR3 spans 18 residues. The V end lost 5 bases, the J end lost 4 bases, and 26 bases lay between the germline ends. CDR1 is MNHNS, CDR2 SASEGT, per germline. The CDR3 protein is CASSRLYGTTPGGTEAFF. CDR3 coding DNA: TGTGCCAGCAGTCGCCTTTATGGGACAACTCCTGGCGGCACTGAAGCTTTCTTT.

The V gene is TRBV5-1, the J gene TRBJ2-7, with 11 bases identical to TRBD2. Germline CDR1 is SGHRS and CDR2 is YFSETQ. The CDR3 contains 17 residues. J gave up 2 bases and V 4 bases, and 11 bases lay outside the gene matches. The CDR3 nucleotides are TGCGCCAGCAGCAGGTTTCCGACTAGCGGGACTACCTACGAGCAGTACTTC. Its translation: CASSRFPTSGTTYEQYF.

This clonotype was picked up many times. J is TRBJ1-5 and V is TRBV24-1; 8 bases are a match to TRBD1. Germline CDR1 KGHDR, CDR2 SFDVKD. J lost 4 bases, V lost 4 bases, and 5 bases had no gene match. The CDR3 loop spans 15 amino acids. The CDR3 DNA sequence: TGTGCCACCAGTGACCCACGGACAGGGAATCAGCCCCAGCATTTT. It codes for CATSDPRTGNQPQHF.

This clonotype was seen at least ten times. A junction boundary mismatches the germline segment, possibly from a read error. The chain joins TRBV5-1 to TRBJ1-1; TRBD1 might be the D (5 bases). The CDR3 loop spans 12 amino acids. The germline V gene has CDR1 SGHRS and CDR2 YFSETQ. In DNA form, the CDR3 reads TGTGCCAGCATGGGGGAGAACACTGAAGCTTTCTTT. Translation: CASMGENTEAFF.

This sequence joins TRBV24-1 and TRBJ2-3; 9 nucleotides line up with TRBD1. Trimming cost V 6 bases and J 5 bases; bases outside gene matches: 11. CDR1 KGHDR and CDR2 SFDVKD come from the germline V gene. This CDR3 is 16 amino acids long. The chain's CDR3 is CATSQPGQGIGDTQYF. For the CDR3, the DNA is TGTGCCACCAGTCAACCGGGACAGGGAATAGGAGATACGCAGTATTTT.

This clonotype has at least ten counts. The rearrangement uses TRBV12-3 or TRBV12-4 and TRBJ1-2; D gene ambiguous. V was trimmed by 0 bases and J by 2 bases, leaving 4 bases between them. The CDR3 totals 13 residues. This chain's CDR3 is CASSLAVNYGYTF. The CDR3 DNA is TGTGCCAGCAGTTTAGCAGTGAACTATGGCTACACCTTC.

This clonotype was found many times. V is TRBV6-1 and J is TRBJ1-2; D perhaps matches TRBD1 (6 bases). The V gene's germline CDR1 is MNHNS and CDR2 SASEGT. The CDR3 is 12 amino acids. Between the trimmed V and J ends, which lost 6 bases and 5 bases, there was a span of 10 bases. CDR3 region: CASRGGSYGYTF. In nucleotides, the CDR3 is TGTGCCAGCAGAGGGGGTTCTTATGGCTACACCTTC.

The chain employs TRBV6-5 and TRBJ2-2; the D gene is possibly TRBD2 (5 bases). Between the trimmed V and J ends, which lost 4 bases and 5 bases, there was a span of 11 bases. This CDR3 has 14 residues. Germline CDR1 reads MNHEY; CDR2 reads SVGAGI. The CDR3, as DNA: TGTGCCAGCAGTTCTGCATTAGCGACCGGGGAGCTGTTTTTT. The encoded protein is CASSSALATGELFF.

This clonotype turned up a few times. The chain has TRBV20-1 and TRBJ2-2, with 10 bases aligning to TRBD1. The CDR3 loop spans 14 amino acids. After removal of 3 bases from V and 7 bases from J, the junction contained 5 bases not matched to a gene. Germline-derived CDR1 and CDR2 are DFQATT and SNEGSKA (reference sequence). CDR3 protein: CSASDRGLNGELFF. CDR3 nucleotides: TGCAGTGCTAGCGACAGGGGGCTGAACGGGGAGCTGTTTTTT.

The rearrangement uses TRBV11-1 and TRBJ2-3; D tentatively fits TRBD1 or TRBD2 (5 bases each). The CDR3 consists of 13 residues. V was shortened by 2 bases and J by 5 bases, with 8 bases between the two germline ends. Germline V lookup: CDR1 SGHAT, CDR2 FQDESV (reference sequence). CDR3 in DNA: TGTGCCAGCAGCTTACAGGGAGTAGATACGCAGTATTTT. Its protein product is CASSLQGVDTQYF.

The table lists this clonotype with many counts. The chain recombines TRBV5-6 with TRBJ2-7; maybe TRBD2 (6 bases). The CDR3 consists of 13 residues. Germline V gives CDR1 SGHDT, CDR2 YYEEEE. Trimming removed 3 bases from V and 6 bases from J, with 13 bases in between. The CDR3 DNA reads TGTGCCAGCAGCTCCGGGACTCAAGGCGAGCAGTACTTC. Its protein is CASSSGTQGEQYF.

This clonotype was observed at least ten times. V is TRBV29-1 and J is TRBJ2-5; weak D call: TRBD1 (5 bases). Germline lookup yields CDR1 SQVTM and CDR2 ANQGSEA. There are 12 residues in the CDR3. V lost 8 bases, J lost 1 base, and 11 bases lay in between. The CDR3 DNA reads TGCAGCCTTCAGGGATTCCAAGAGACCCAGTACTTC. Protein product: CSLQGFQETQYF.

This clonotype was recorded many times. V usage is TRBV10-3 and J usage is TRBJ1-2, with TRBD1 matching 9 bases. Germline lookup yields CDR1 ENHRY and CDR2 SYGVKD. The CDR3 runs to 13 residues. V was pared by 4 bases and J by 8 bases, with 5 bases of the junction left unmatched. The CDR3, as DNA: TGTGCCATCAGTGGGGGACAGGGAAGCGGCTACACCTTC. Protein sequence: CAISGGQGSGYTF.